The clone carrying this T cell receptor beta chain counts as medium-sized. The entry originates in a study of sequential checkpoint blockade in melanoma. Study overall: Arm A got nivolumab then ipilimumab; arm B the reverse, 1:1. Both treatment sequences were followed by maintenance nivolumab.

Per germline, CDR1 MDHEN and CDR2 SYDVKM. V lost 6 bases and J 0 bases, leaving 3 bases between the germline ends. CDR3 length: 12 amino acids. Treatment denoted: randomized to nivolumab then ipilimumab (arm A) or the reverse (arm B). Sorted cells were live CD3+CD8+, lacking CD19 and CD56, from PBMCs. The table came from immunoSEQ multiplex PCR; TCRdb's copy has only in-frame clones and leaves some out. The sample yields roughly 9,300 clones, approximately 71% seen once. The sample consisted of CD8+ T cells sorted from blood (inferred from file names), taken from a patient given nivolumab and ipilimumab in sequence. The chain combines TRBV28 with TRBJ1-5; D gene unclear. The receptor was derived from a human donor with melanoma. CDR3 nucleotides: TGTGCCAGCAGACATAGCAATCAGCCCCAGCATTTT. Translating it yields CASRHSNQPQHF.